The 30 T cell receptor beta chains in this list originate from one sample, sequenced in a study of CD8 T cells in ankylosing spondylitis. TCRdb independently ran MiXCR on the 5' RACE reads; one entry per CDR3 protein. This table has about 250,000 distinct CDR3 sequences, roughly 32% appearing once. The sample taken for sequencing was blood, either unsorted or a sorted T cell fraction (not recorded which). Receptors were obtained from a male donor with ankylosing spondylitis or in good health (not recorded which).

This chain links TRBV20-1 with TRBJ2-7; TRBD2 might be the D (6 bases). Germline lookup yields CDR1 DFQATT and CDR2 SNEGSKA (reference sequence). V was trimmed by 6 bases and J by 6 bases, leaving 21 bases between them. The CDR3 loop spans 14 amino acids. The CDR3 DNA sequence: TGCAGTGCCCCTCCCCGAGTTGGAGCGGGCGAGCAGTACTTC. Translated, it gives CSAPPRVGAGEQYF.

This clonotype was found a few times. The chain links TRBV10-3 to TRBJ2-4, with D possibly being TRBD1 or TRBD2 (5 bases each). CDR1 and CDR2 from the germline V gene are ENHRY and SYGVKD. The CDR3 spans 17 residues. Trimming took off 6 bases at V and 1 base at J, with 19 bases between the two ends. The CDR3 region has the DNA TGTGCCATCAGAGACCCTGTGGGGGAAGGGGCCAAAAACATTCAGTACTTC. Encoded protein: CAIRDPVGEGAKNIQYF.

This rearrangement joins TRBV28 to TRBJ1-2, with TRBD1 identical over 7 bases. Germline CDR1 reads MDHEN; CDR2 reads SYDVKM. The CDR3 contains 12 residues. The V gene end was trimmed by 4 bases and the J gene end by 10 bases; junction bases not matched to a gene: 6. The CDR3 DNA reads TGTGCCAGCAGTTCAACAGGGGATTCCTACACCTTC. The encoded protein is CASSSTGDSYTF.

This clonotype was found a few times. The V gene is TRBV7-2, the J gene TRBJ2-5, with D unclear. Deletions cut 6 bases from V and 1 base from J, with 12 bases between. The CDR3 extends over 14 amino acids. The germline CDR1 and CDR2 sequences are SGHTA and FQGNSA. The CDR3 DNA reads as TGTGCCAGCAGAGAATCTAGGCCCCAAGAGACCCAGTACTTC. It codes for CASRESRPQETQYF. Supplemented by reference TRBV7-2 and TRBJ2-5, the full variable domain reads GAGVSQSPSNKVTEKGKDVELRCDPISGHTALYWYRQSLGQGLEFLIYFQGNSAPDKSGLPSDRFSAERTGGSVSTLTIQRTQQEDSAVYLCASRESRPQETQYFGPGTRLLVL.

This clonotype has more than one count but fewer than ten. J is TRBJ1-2 and V is TRBV10-2; a weak D match, TRBD1 (6 bases). Germline V lookup: CDR1 WSHSY, CDR2 SAAADI. There are 15 residues in the CDR3. The V gene lost 1 base and the J gene lost 5 bases, with 14 bases spanning the gap. The CDR3 DNA reads TGCGCCAGCAGTGAGTTACAGGGAGTGGAGTATGGCTACACCTTC. Translated, it gives CASSELQGVEYGYTF.

The V gene is TRBV18, the J gene TRBJ2-7; 9 bases agree with TRBD1. Germline V gives CDR1 KGHSH, CDR2 LQKENI. V shed 8 bases, J shed 3 bases, and the junction held 5 bases outside the gene matches. This CDR3 is built from 13 residues. The CDR3 reads CASRDRVGYEQYF. CDR3 nucleotides: TGTGCCAGCCGGGACAGGGTGGGCTACGAGCAGTACTTC.

V is TRBV12-3 or TRBV12-4 and J is TRBJ2-1; TRBD1 matches at 7 bases. CDR3 length: 15 residues. V was pared by 5 bases and J by 2 bases, with 6 bases of the junction left unmatched. The CDR3 sequence: CASSPNRGPYNEQFF. CDR3 bases: TGTGCCAGCAGTCCCAACAGGGGACCCTACAATGAGCAGTTCTTC.

This clonotype was seen a handful of times. The genes are TRBV12-3 or TRBV12-4 and TRBJ2-7, with 9 bases lining up with TRBD1. The CDR3 has 15 amino acids. V was clipped by 3 bases and J by 5 bases; unmatched bases: 8. The CDR3 loop is CASSLFGTGRDEQYF. The CDR3 nucleotides are TGTGCCAGCAGTTTGTTCGGGACAGGGCGCGACGAGCAGTACTTC.

The chain couples TRBV10-3 to TRBJ1-1; D not certain. Trimming cost V 3 bases and J 4 bases, with 15 bases left between them. The CDR3 is 15 residues long. Germline lookup yields CDR1 ENHRY and CDR2 SYGVKD. CDR3 DNA: TGTGCCATCAGTGACCGTGAGGGTTCCAGCACTGAAGCTTTCTTT. Protein sequence: CAISDREGSSTEAFF.

For the CDR3, the DNA is TGTGCCAGCAGTTCGACACTTCCACTACAAGAGACCCAGTACTTC. Translated, it gives CASSSTLPLQETQYF. The V and J genes are TRBV6-2 or TRBV6-3 and TRBJ2-5; D uncertain. The CDR3 extends over 15 amino acids. Germline CDR1 MNHEY, CDR2 SVGEGT. The germline V and J ends were trimmed by 4 bases and 2 bases, with 14 bases remaining between them.

This clonotype appeared a few times. The gene calls are TRBV20-1 and TRBJ2-5; tentative D call: TRBD1 (6 bases). CDR1 is DFQATT, CDR2 SNEGSKA, per germline (reference sequence). The CDR3 is 14 amino acids. Trimming took off 1 base at V and 2 bases at J, with 11 bases between the two ends. The CDR3 nucleotides are TGCAGTGCTAGAGCCGGGACAAAACAAGAGACCCAGTACTTC. Translation: CSARAGTKQETQYF.

The chain links TRBV10-2 to TRBJ1-5; perhaps TRBD1 as D (5 bases). CDR1 and CDR2 from the germline V gene are WSHSY and SAAADI. Trimming removed 4 bases at V and 2 bases at J, with 12 bases between. The CDR3 contains 15 residues. The CDR3 loop reads CASSAEGMGNQPQHF. In nucleotides, the CDR3 is TGCGCCAGCAGTGCTGAGGGGATGGGCAATCAGCCCCAGCATTTT.

The rearrangement links TRBV19 to TRBJ2-1; 7 positions match TRBD1. V shed 3 bases, J shed 14 bases, and the junction held 10 bases outside the gene matches. Germline V gene sequence: CDR1 LNHDA, CDR2 SQIVND (reference sequence). The CDR3 covers 13 residues. The CDR3 coding sequence is TGTGCCAGTAGTATTTTGTCCGGGACAGAGAAGTTCTTC. Its translation is CASSILSGTEKFF.

This clonotype was counted only a few times. The V and J genes are TRBV20-1 and TRBJ1-5; D gene ambiguous. Trimming pared 6 bases from V and 5 bases from J, leaving 14 bases between. Germline V CDR1 and CDR2: DFQATT, SNEGSKA (reference sequence). This CDR3 region has 13 residues. Here the CDR3 reads CSAYEGGDQPQHF. The CDR3 DNA follows: TGCAGTGCGTACGAGGGTGGGGATCAGCCCCAGCATTTT.

The CDR3 reads CSAPPGRGDLDTQYF. The CDR3 coding sequence is TGCAGTGCTCCTCCGGGGCGGGGGGACCTAGATACGCAGTATTTT. The chain links TRBV20-1 to TRBJ2-3; TRBD2 aligns across 8 bases. J gave up 5 bases and V 5 bases, and 12 bases lay outside the gene matches. CDR1 is DFQATT and CDR2 is SNEGSKA in the germline V gene (reference sequence). The CDR3 totals 15 residues.

This clonotype was counted a few times. The chain couples TRBV12-3 or TRBV12-4 to TRBJ2-5, with D maybe TRBD2 (7 bases). Between the trimmed V and J ends, which lost 0 bases and 4 bases, there was a span of 12 bases. The CDR3 sequence is 15 residues long. The CDR3 region is CASSLAGGGGETQYF. CDR3 in DNA: TGTGCCAGCAGTTTAGCGGGGGGCGGGGGAGAGACCCAGTACTTC.

This clonotype was seen a few times. This rearrangement joins TRBV11-2 to TRBJ2-5; D may be TRBD1 (6 bases). The CDR3 is made up of 21 amino acids. V was pared by 1 base and J by 0 bases, with 27 bases between. Germline CDR1 and CDR2: SGHAT and FQNNGV. The CDR3 here is CASSLVGWGNWGPRYQETQYF. In nucleotides, the CDR3 is TGTGCCAGCAGCTTAGTGGGTTGGGGAAACTGGGGGCCCAGGTACCAAGAGACCCAGTACTTC.

A few counts support this clonotype. V is TRBV20-1 and J is TRBJ1-1; D unclear. The CDR3 is made up of 10 amino acids. CDR1 is DFQATT, CDR2 SNEGSKA, per germline (reference sequence). Trimming removed 1 base at V and 4 bases at J, with 1 base between. CDR3 amino acids: CSARGTEAFF. CDR3 DNA sequence: TGCAGTGCTAGAGGCACTGAAGCTTTCTTT.

The chain couples TRBV5-1 to TRBJ2-3, with TRBD1 matching 9 bases. CDR1 SGHRS and CDR2 YFSETQ come from the germline V gene. Unmatched junction bases numbered 3, after V lost 2 bases and J lost 2 bases. CDR3 size: 15 residues. Written as DNA, the CDR3 is TGCGCCAGCAGCTTAGGGACAGGGCTCACAGATACGCAGTATTTT. The encoded protein is CASSLGTGLTDTQYF.

The gene calls are TRBV9 and TRBJ2-5; D gene uncertain. The CDR3 is 15 residues long. Trimming removed 3 bases from V and 4 bases from J, with 16 bases in between. Germline values: CDR1 SGDLS, CDR2 YYNGEE. DNA for the CDR3: TGTGCCAGCAGCGGCCTTCTAGGGCTTGGAGAGACCCAGTACTTC. This gives the protein CASSGLLGLGETQYF.

V and J are TRBV7-9 and TRBJ2-3; D gene unclear. V shed 3 bases and J shed 1 base, with 11 bases lying between them. Per germline, CDR1 SEHNR and CDR2 FQNEAQ (reference sequence). The CDR3 loop spans 15 amino acids. CDR3 in amino acids: CASSFLPRRTDTQYF. The CDR3 DNA follows: TGTGCCAGCAGCTTTTTACCTCGTCGCACAGATACGCAGTATTTT.

This chain uses TRBV7-3 with TRBJ2-3, with TRBD1 identical over 7 bases. Looked up from germline, CDR1 is SGHTA and CDR2 is FQGTGA. Unmatched junction bases numbered 3, after V lost 6 bases and J lost 0 bases. The CDR3 is made up of 14 amino acids. The CDR3 nucleotides are TGTGCCAGCAGGAAGGGGGCAAGCACAGATACGCAGTATTTT. Its translation: CASRKGASTDTQYF. Supplemented by reference TRBV7-3 and TRBJ2-3, the full variable domain reads GAGVSQTPSNKVTEKGKYVELRCDPISGHTALYWYRQSLGQGPEFLIYFQGTGAADDSGLPNDRFFAVRPEGSVSTLKIQRTERGDSAVYLCASRKGASTDTQYFGPGTRLTVL.

The rearrangement joins TRBV12-3 or TRBV12-4 to TRBJ1-2; D gene uncertain. Trimming pared 4 bases from V and 4 bases from J, leaving 7 bases between. The CDR3 covers 12 residues. The CDR3 bases are TGTGCCAGCAGTTCTGGTCCCTATGGCTACACCTTC. Its translation: CASSSGPYGYTF.

This rearrangement joins TRBV12-3 or TRBV12-4 to TRBJ2-7; D remains ambiguous. The CDR3 has 12 amino acids. V was trimmed by 1 base and J by 5 bases, leaving 6 bases between them. In DNA, the CDR3 is TGTGCCAGCAGTTTAGGTTGGAACGAGCAGTACTTC. This codes for CASSLGWNEQYF.

This rearrangement joins TRBV3-1 to TRBJ2-7; no definite D call. CDR3 size: 12 residues. Trimming shortened V by 4 bases and J by 2 bases, and 6 bases separated the two germline ends. Germline V CDR1 and CDR2: LGHDT, YNNKEL (reference sequence). Here the CDR3 reads CASSRTPYEQYF. DNA for the CDR3: TGTGCCAGCAGCCGTACACCCTACGAGCAGTACTTC.

This clonotype was seen only a few times. The CDR3 coding sequence is TGCAGTGCAGAGCCAGTGAGAGGGATGGACGAGCAGTACTTC. This encodes CSAEPVRGMDEQYF. The gene calls are TRBV20-1 and TRBJ2-7, with TRBD2 as a possible D gene (5 bases). V gave up 6 bases and J gave up 5 bases, with 20 bases separating them. Germline values: CDR1 DFQATT, CDR2 SNEGSKA (reference sequence). This CDR3 is 14 amino acids long.

The chain's CDR3 is CASSLPTGENTEAFF. The CDR3 nucleotides are TGTGCCAGCAGCTTACCGACGGGGGAGAACACTGAAGCTTTCTTT. The rearrangement links TRBV5-6 to TRBJ1-1; a weak D match, TRBD1 (5 bases). Germline V lookup: CDR1 SGHDT, CDR2 YYEEEE. CDR3 length: 15 residues. V lost 2 bases and J lost 1, with 12 bases in between.

This clonotype was seen a handful of times. The chain couples TRBV12-3 or TRBV12-4 to TRBJ2-7; no clear D gene. V was cut by 1 base and J by 7 bases, with 8 bases left in between. The CDR3 contains 12 residues. This CDR3 reads CASSLGVSEQYF. The CDR3 nucleotides read TGTGCCAGCAGTTTAGGGGTCAGTGAGCAGTACTTC.

There are a few counts of this clonotype. The chain combines TRBV20-1 with TRBJ2-5; 8 bases map to TRBD1. The J segment lost 3 bases and the V segment lost 7 bases, leaving 7 bases of the junction unmatched. The germline V gene has CDR1 DFQATT and CDR2 SNEGSKA (reference sequence). The CDR3 runs to 13 residues. The CDR3 DNA sequence: TGCAGTGTATCAGGACAGGGAAAAGAGACCCAGTACTTC. This translates into CSVSGQGKETQYF.

CDR3 sequence: CSVEDFGGKSDTQYF. As DNA, the CDR3 is TGCAGCGTTGAAGATTTTGGCGGGAAGTCAGATACGCAGTATTTT. The chain joins TRBV29-1 to TRBJ2-3; a weak D match, TRBD2 (6 bases). V shed 0 bases and J shed 4 bases, with 14 bases lying between them. This CDR3 is 15 amino acids long. Germline-derived CDR1 and CDR2 are SQVTM and ANQGSEA.